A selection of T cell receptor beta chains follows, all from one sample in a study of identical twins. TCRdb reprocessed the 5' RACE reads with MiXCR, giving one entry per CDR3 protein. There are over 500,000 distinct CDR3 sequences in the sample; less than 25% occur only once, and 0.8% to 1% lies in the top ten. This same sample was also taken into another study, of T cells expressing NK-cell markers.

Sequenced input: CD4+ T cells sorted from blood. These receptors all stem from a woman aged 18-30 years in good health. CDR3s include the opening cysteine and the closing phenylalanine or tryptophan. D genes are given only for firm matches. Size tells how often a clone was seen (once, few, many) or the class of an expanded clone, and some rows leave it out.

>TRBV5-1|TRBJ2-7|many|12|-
TGCGCCAGCAGCTCGACCGGAGGAGAGCAGTACTTC
CASSSTGGEQYF
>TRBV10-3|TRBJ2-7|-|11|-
TGTGCCATCAGGGTAAACTACGAGCAGTACTTC
CAIRVNYEQYF
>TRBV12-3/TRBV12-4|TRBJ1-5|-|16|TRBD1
TGTGCCAGCAGCAGGGGACAGGGGTATAGCAATCAGCCCCAGCATTTT
CASSRGQGYSNQPQHF
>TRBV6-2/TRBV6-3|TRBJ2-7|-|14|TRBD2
TGTGCCAGCAGTAGACTAGCGGGAGGAAACGAGCAGTACTTC
CASSRLAGGNEQYF
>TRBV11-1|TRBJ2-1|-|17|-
TGTGCCAGCAGCTTAGGGGTAACGACAACGCTCTACAATGAGCAGTTCTTC
CASSLGVTTTLYNEQFF
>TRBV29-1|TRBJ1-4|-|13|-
TGCAGCGTTGGTTCAGGGATTAATGAAAAACTGTTTTTT
CSVGSGINEKLFF
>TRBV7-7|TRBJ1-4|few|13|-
TGTGCCAGCAGCCAGGGACTTAATGAAAAACTGTTTTTT
CASSQGLNEKLFF
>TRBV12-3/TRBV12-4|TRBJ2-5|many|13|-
TGTGCCAGCAGTAGGGAGATCCGAGAGACCCAGTACTTC
CASSREIRETQYF
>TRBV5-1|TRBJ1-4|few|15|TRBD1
TGCGCCAGCAGCCCGAGACAGGGGGAAAATGAAAAACTGTTTTTT
CASSPRQGENEKLFF
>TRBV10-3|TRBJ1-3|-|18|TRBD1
TGTGCCATCAGTGAGTTCCCGACAGGGGGCTCGGGAGGAAACACCATATATTTT
CAISEFPTGGSGGNTIYF
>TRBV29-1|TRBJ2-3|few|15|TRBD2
TGCAGCGTTGACGGCGGGGCGGGAGGGCCAGATACGCAGTATTTT
CSVDGGAGGPDTQYF
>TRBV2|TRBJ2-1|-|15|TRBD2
TGTGCCAGCAGCAGACTAGCGGGTTCCAATAATGAGCAGTTCTTC
CASSRLAGSNNEQFF
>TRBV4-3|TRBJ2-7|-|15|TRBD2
TGCGCCAGCAGCCAGGGAGGAACTAGCGGGTACGAGCAGTACTTC
CASSQGGTSGYEQYF
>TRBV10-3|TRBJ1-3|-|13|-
TGTGCCATCACTAACGGGCTTCGAAACACCATATATTTT
CAITNGLRNTIYF
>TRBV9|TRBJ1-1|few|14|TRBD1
TGTGCCAGCAGCATCGGGACAGGGGACACTGAAGCTTTCTTT
CASSIGTGDTEAFF
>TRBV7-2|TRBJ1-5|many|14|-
TGTGCCAGCTATACGGGAAGGGGCAATCAGCCCCAGCATTTT
CASYTGRGNQPQHF
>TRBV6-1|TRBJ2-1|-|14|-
TGTGCCAGCAGGGCTATGACTCTTCGGCATGAGCAGTTCTTC
CASRAMTLRHEQFF
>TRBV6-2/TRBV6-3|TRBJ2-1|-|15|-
TGTGCCAGCAGCCGCGGGGACTGGACCTACAATGAGCAGTTCTTC
CASSRGDWTYNEQFF
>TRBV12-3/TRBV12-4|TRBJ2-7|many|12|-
TGTGCCAGCAGTTTGGATCTCCGCGAGCAGTACTTC
CASSLDLREQYF
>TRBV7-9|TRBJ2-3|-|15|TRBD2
TGTGCCAGCAGCTTAGTCCGGGGGGGCCCAGATACGCAGTATTTT
CASSLVRGGPDTQYF
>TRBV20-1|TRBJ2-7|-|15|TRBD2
TGCAGTGCCATAAAGGGACTAGCGGCACACTACGAGCAGTACTTC
CSAIKGLAAHYEQYF
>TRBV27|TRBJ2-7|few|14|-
TGTGCCAGCAGTACGCTAGACGAGTCCTACGAGCAGTACTTC
CASSTLDESYEQYF
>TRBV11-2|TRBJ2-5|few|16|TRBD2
TGTGCCAGCAGCCGTTTAGCGGGAGGGCCTGTTGAGACCCAGTACTTC
CASSRLAGGPVETQYF
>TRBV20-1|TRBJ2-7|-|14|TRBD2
TGCAGTGCACTTCGGACTAGCGGGAGGGGCGAGCAGTACTTC
CSALRTSGRGEQYF
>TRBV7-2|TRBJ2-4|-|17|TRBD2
TGTGCCAGCAGCCGGGGACTAGCGGGAGGATTGCAAAACATTCAGTACTTC
CASSRGLAGGLQNIQYF
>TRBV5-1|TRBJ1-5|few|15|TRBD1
TGCGCCAGCAGCTTGGTTACAGGGGCCAATCAGCCCCAGCATTTT
CASSLVTGANQPQHF
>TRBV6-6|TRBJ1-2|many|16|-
TGTGCCAGCATAATGACAGAACCAAGCGCTAACTATGGCTACACCTTC
CASIMTEPSANYGYTF
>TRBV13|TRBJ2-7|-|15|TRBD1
TGTGCCAGCAGCGACCCACAGGGGGCGCGGTTTAAGCAGTACTTC
CASSDPQGARFKQYF
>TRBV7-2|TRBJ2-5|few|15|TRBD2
TGTGCCAGCACCTTACTGCTAGCGGTACCAGAGACCCAGTACTTC
CASTLLLAVPETQYF
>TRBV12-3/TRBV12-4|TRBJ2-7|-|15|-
TGTGCCAGCAGTTCCTGGGACCGCCCGGGCGGCGAGCAGTACTTC
CASSSWDRPGGEQYF
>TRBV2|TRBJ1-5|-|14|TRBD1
TGTGCCAGCAGTGGAGACAGGGGGTCGCAGCCCCAGCATTTT
CASSGDRGSQPQHF
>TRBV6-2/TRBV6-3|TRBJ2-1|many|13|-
TGTGCCAGCAGCCTAGGACGCCTCAATGAGCAGTTCTTC
CASSLGRLNEQFF
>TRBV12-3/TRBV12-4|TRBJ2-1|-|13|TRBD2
TGTGCCAGCAGTTTAGTTTTGCGGGGGGAGCAGTTCTTC
CASSLVLRGEQFF
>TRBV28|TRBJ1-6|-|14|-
TGTGCCAGCAGTTTTCCGGGAAGGTGGTTGGCCCTCCACTTT
CASSFPGRWLALHF
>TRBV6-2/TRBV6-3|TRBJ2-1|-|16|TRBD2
TGTGCCAGCAGTGGGGGCCGGGGGACTAGTTACAATGAGCAGTTCTTC
CASSGGRGTSYNEQFF
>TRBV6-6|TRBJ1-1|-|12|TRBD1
TGTGCCAGCAAGCAGGGGGCCACTGAAGCTTTCTTT
CASKQGATEAFF
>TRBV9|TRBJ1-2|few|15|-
TGTGCCAGCAGCGCCCAAGCTCAGGTCTACTATGGCTACACCTTC
CASSAQAQVYYGYTF
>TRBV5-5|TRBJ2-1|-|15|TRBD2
TGTGCCAGCAGCTCGACTAGCGGGAGGGGTGATGAGCAGTTCTTC
CASSSTSGRGDEQFF
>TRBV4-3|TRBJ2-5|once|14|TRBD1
TGCGCCAGCAGCCAGTTAGACAGGGGGGAGACCCAGTACTTC
CASSQLDRGETQYF
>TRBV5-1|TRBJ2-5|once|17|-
TGCGCCAGCAGCTTGGCCTATTATGGAGATCGATGGGAGACCCAGTACTTC
CASSLAYYGDRWETQYF
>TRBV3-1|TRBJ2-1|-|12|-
TGTGCCAGCAGCCCAAAGGGCTGGGAGCAGTTCTTC
CASSPKGWEQFF
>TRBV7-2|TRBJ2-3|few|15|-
TGTGCCAGCAGCTCGGGTGGGGGGCTGGCAGATACGCAGTATTTT
CASSSGGGLADTQYF
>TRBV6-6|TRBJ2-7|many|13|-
TGTGCCAGCAGTTCAGCGGGTCCCTACGAGCAGTACTTC
CASSSAGPYEQYF
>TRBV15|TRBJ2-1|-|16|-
TGTGCCACCAGCAAACGGGCGTCAGCGGTTAACAATGAGCAGTTCTTC
CATSKRASAVNNEQFF
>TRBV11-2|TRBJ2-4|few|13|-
TGTGCCAGCAGCTTTGGTGCCGGGAGCATTCAGTACTTC
CASSFGAGSIQYF
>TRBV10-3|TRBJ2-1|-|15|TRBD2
TGTGCCATCAGCCTTCTGGCGGGAGGAAACAATGAGCAGTTCTTC
CAISLLAGGNNEQFF
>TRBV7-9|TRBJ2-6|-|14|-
TGTGCCAGCAGCGCAACGGGGGGGGCCAACGTCCTGACTTTC
CASSATGGANVLTF
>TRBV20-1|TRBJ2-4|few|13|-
TGCAGTGTCGAGGGGGTTGGCAAAAACATTCAGTACTTC
CSVEGVGKNIQYF
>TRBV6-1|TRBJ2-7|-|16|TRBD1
TGTGCCAGCAGACCCTCCGGGACAGGGACCTCCTACGAGCAGTACTTC
CASRPSGTGTSYEQYF
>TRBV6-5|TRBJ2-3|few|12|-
TGTGCCAGCAGAAGGAGCGGAGATACGCAGTATTTT
CASRRSGDTQYF